A selection of T cell receptor beta chains follows, all from one sample in a study of blood T cell repertoires in COVID-19. Some clones are missing from TCRdb's copy, which holds only in-frame ones; the method was immunoSEQ multiplex PCR. Of under 200,000 clones listed, around nine tenths were seen once; the top ten hold roughly 5.6%. The sample taken for sequencing was peripheral blood. The receptor source for this set is a man in his forties with active or convalescent COVID-19. The CDR3 runs from the conserved cysteine through the conserved F or W. Size tells how often a clone was seen (once, few, many) or the class of an expanded clone, and some rows leave it out.

V gene: TRBV19
clone size: -
CDR3 protein: CASSTLGQPGDYGYTF

V gene: TRBV14
clone size: once
CDR3 protein: CASSQEGQGFSYTF

V gene: TRBV5-1
clone size: -
CDR3 protein: CASSLDGGNTEAFF

V gene: TRBV3-1/TRBV3-2
clone size: -
CDR3 protein: CASSQAQGEAFF

V gene: TRBV27
clone size: -
CDR3 protein: CASSLLLSSLNSPLHF

V gene: TRBV6-6
clone size: -
CDR3 protein: CASRPQGLNYGYTF

V gene: TRBV6-1
clone size: -
CDR3 protein: CASSEAGLSSYNEQFF

V gene: TRBV7-3
clone size: -
CDR3 protein: CASSLQGAGTEAFF

V gene: TRBV5-1
clone size: few
CDR3 protein: CASLGAQGTEAFF

V gene: TRBV12-5
clone size: -
CDR3 protein: CAAEAGLNTIYF

V gene: TRBV28
clone size: once
CDR3 protein: CASSLRREGPTGELFF

V gene: TRBV5-1
clone size: -
CDR3 protein: CASSASDRDYEQYF

V gene: TRBV19
clone size: -
CDR3 protein: CASGGFSYNEQFF

V gene: TRBV5-6
clone size: -
CDR3 protein: CASSQRSTSGYTDTQYF

V gene: TRBV7-2
clone size: -
CDR3 protein: CASSADRGTEAFF

V gene: TRBV29-1
clone size: -
CDR3 protein: CSVPPGLASEQFF

V gene: TRBV27
clone size: -
CDR3 protein: CASRATGDRYGYTF

V gene: TRBV10-3
clone size: -
CDR3 protein: CAISETTGGRLFF

V gene: TRBV2
clone size: -
CDR3 protein: CASKREYQETQYF

V gene: TRBV6-2/TRBV6-3
clone size: -
CDR3 protein: CASSSRILIGSNTEAFF

V gene: TRBV19
clone size: -
CDR3 protein: CASSQRQGLYNEQFF

V gene: TRBV4-1
clone size: -
CDR3 protein: CASSQVPGVEEQYF